The T cell receptor (beta chain) described here comes from a study of blood T cell repertoires in COVID-19. The V end lost 5 bases, the J end lost 5 bases, and 19 bases lay between the germline ends. Per the germline V gene, CDR1 is MDHEN and CDR2 is SYDVKM. The CDR3 consists of 15 residues. Original data processing: Amplification with reference gene primers provided the estimates of nucleated cell counts. Sequencing used immunoSEQ multiplex PCR; TCRdb keeps in-frame clones, though not all of them. The D gene and trimming were derived from the DNA, and the V and J assignments and clone size from that table. The sample contains tens of thousands of clones, under 90% of which appear only once.

This chain connects TRBV28 to TRBJ2-7, with D maybe TRBD1 (6 bases). The specimen was peripheral blood. The receptor was isolated from a human donor in a cohort sampled during active COVID-19. CDR3 coding DNA: TGTGCCAGCAGTGAACCCAGGGCCAGGGGAAACGAGCAGTACTTC. As protein: CASSEPRARGNEQYF.